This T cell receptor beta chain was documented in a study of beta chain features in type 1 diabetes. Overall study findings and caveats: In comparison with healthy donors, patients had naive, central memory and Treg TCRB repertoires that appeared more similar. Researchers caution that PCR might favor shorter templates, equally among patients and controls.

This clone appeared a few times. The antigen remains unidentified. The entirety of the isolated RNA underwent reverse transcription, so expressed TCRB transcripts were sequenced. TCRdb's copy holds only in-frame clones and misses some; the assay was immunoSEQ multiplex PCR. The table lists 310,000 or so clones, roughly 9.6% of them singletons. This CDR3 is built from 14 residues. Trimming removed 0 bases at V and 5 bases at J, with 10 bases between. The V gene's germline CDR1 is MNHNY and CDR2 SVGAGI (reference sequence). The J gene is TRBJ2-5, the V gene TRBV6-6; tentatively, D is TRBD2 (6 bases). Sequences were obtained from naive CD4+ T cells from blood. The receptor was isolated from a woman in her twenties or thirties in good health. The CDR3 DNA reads TGTGCCAGCAGTTACTCGGGCCGGGGGGAGACCCAGTACTTC. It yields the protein CASSYSGRGETQYF.